The 29 T cell receptor beta chains below all came from one sample that was sequenced in a study of T-cell reconstitution after alpha-beta-depleted transplantation in children (dated by TCRdb to 2016 to 2018). The library was generated by PCR. The sequencer listed for this sample is Illumina HiSeq 2500. To normalize quantification of the TCRbeta repertoire, the TCR libraries were built with molecular barcoding that relied on unique molecular identifiers. The raw public data were reprocessed by TCRdb itself: fastp quality trimming at Q25, MiXCR clonotype calling, in-frame beta chains only. Rows are combined by CDR3 protein, so each entry shows the most common genes and DNA. The sample table holds about 610,000 distinct CDR3 sequences, of which under 12% were seen once. 4% of the sample lies in the top ten. The sample here was PBMCs from the stem cell graft donor, taken from the stem cell graft. The receptors derive from a human donor who donated a stem cell graft to a child with acute myeloid leukemia.

This clonotype was counted many times. Here the CDR3 reads CSARETSGRFNEQFF. The CDR3 bases are TGCAGTGCTAGGGAAACTAGCGGGAGGTTTAATGAGCAGTTCTTC. The V and J genes are TRBV20-1 and TRBJ2-1; TRBD2 agrees at 12 bases. The CDR3 sequence is 15 residues long. Germline lookup yields CDR1 DFQATT and CDR2 SNEGSKA (reference sequence). V lost 3 bases, J lost 7 bases, and 7 bases stayed unmatched.

This clonotype was counted many times. The chain carries TRBV29-1 and TRBJ1-2, with D maybe TRBD1 (5 bases). V was trimmed by 6 bases and J by 8 bases, leaving 16 bases between them. The germline gives CDR1 SQVTM, CDR2 ANQGSEA. The CDR3 contains 12 residues. This chain's CDR3 is CSVGQASGGYTF. Written as DNA, the CDR3 is TGCAGCGTGGGGCAGGCGTCGGGGGGCTACACCTTC.

At least ten counts were recorded for this clonotype. V usage is TRBV5-1 and J usage is TRBJ2-7; 7 nucleotides agree with TRBD2. Germline values: CDR1 SGHRS, CDR2 YFSETQ. The CDR3 totals 15 residues. The trim removed 1 base at V and 0 bases at J, leaving 4 bases unmatched. CDR3 sequence: CASSLSRDYSYEQYF. The CDR3 bases are TGCGCCAGCAGCTTGTCCAGGGACTACTCCTACGAGCAGTACTTC.

This clonotype appeared a few times. The chain links TRBV29-1 to TRBJ2-3; weak D call: TRBD1 (5 bases). The V gene's germline CDR1 is SQVTM and CDR2 ANQGSEA. The CDR3 is 15 amino acids. Trimming removed 6 bases at V and 1 base at J, with 17 bases between. Here the CDR3 DNA reads TGCAGCGTGTCCACCTCAGGGATCGGCACAGATACGCAGTATTTT. Translating it yields CSVSTSGIGTDTQYF.

The V call is TRBV30, the J call TRBJ2-3; 10 positions match TRBD2. Germline values: CDR1 GTSNPN, CDR2 SVGIG (reference sequence). The CDR3 totals 15 residues. The trim removed 3 bases at V and 0 bases at J, leaving 3 bases unmatched. The CDR3 region is CAWRPLAGSTDTQYF. CDR3 DNA sequence: TGTGCCTGGAGGCCACTAGCGGGGAGCACAGATACGCAGTATTTT.

The sample holds many counts of this clonotype. V gene TRBV12-3 or TRBV12-4 combines with J gene TRBJ2-1; the match to TRBD2 covers 9 bases. Unmatched junction bases numbered 11, after V lost 11 bases and J lost 6 bases. This CDR3 is 14 amino acids long. Here the CDR3 reads CACALAGGSNEQFF. The CDR3 region has the DNA TGTGCCTGCGCACTGGCGGGAGGGTCCAATGAGCAGTTCTTC.

This clonotype was counted between two and nine times. V and J are TRBV11-2 and TRBJ2-2; 9 bases are shared with TRBD1. The trim removed 6 bases at V and 6 bases at J, leaving 5 bases unmatched. There are 14 residues in the CDR3. The V gene's germline CDR1 is SGHAT and CDR2 FQNNGV. The CDR3 nucleotides read TGTGCCAGCAGACCCAGGACAGGGGCCGGGGAGCTGTTTTTT. Amino acids: CASRPRTGAGELFF.

The rearrangement uses TRBV25-1 and TRBJ2-2, with D possibly TRBD2 on 6 matching bases. Trimming left V 4 bases short and J 6 bases short, with 21 bases between. Germline assignment: CDR1 MGHDK and CDR2 SYGVNS. This CDR3 region has 17 residues. The CDR3 nucleotides read TGTGCCAGCAGTGGACACCTCCCTGGGGGGACCGCCGGGGAGCTGTTTTTT. This translates into CASSGHLPGGTAGELFF.

This clonotype has a handful of counts. This sequence joins TRBV7-9 and TRBJ1-5; tentative D call: TRBD1 (6 bases). The CDR3 spans 15 residues. With 5 bases removed from V and 3 bases from J, the gap between germline ends came to 14 bases. Germline CDR1 is SEHNR and CDR2 is FQNEAQ (reference sequence). CDR3 residues: CASSGGAGDNQPQHF. The CDR3 bases are TGTGCCAGCAGCGGGGGGGCGGGGGACAATCAGCCCCAGCATTTT.

Comment on this clonotype: The germline gene is not matched at one end of the junction; a read error may be the cause. The CDR3 nucleotides read TGTGCCAGCAGTTACTCCACGACTAGCGGGAAAAGGACACCCACAAATACGCAGTATTTT. Its protein product is CASSYSTTSGKRTPTNTQYF. This chain connects TRBV6-2 or TRBV6-3 to TRBJ2-3; the match to TRBD2 covers 11 bases. The germline CDR1 and CDR2 sequences are MNHEY and SVGEGT. This CDR3 region has 20 residues.

This clonotype has ten or more counts. The chain recombines TRBV7-8 with TRBJ2-7; D unclear. The V end lost 0 bases, the J end lost 3 bases, and 3 bases lay between the germline ends. The germline gives CDR1 SGHVS, CDR2 FQNEAQ. The CDR3 runs 12 residues. Here the CDR3 reads CASSLANYEQYF. CDR3 bases: TGTGCCAGCAGCTTAGCTAACTACGAGCAGTACTTC. Full variable domain (missing parts from reference TRBV7-8 and TRBJ2-7): GAGVSQSPRYKVAKRGQDVALRCDPISGHVSLFWYQQALGQGPEFLTYFQNEAQLDKSGLPSDRFFAERPEGSVSTLKIQRTQQEDSAVYLCASSLANYEQYFGPGTRLTVT.

In this sample, this clonotype turned up many times. V usage is TRBV6-2 or TRBV6-3 and J usage is TRBJ1-1; D is perhaps TRBD1 (5 bases). CDR3 length: 14 residues. V was clipped by 3 bases and J by 5 bases, with 13 bases between them. Per the germline V gene, CDR1 is MNHEY and CDR2 is SVGEGT. The CDR3 DNA follows: TGTGCCAGCAGTTATGCAGGGATTGGGACTGAAGCTTTCTTT. It codes for CASSYAGIGTEAFF.

V gene TRBV5-1 combines with J gene TRBJ2-1, with D possibly matching TRBD2 (8 bases). V was cut by 6 bases and J by 5 bases, with 18 bases left in between. CDR3 length: 15 residues. The germline gives CDR1 SGHRS, CDR2 YFSETQ. The CDR3 DNA reads as TGCGCCAGCACCTCGGGGGGGACAGATCACAATGAGCAGTTCTTC. It specifies CASTSGGTDHNEQFF.

The gene calls are TRBV27 and TRBJ2-4, with D possibly matching TRBD2 (6 bases). The V end was cut by 3 bases, the J end by 13 bases, with 10 bases between. The CDR3 contains 11 residues. Per germline, CDR1 MNHEY and CDR2 SMNVEV (reference sequence). CDR3 protein: CASSFGGAQYF. The DNA of the CDR3 is TGTGCCAGCAGTTTCGGAGGGGCACAGTACTTC.

This clonotype was picked up a small number of times. The chain links TRBV5-1 to TRBJ2-5; 7 positions agree with TRBD2. In germline, CDR1 is SGHRS, CDR2 YFSETQ. CDR3 length: 16 residues. J gave up 4 bases and V 4 bases, and 13 bases lay outside the gene matches. Here the CDR3 reads CASSLDVAGLLETQYF. The CDR3 DNA reads as TGCGCCAGCAGCCTGGACGTAGCGGGCCTTCTAGAGACCCAGTACTTC.

The chain links TRBV20-1 to TRBJ2-7; a weak D match, TRBD1 (5 bases). This CDR3 region has 18 residues. Germline V gene data show CDR1 as DFQATT and CDR2 as SNEGSKA (reference sequence). The ends were cut back, 2 bases at V and 2 bases at J, with 25 bases in the middle. The CDR3 DNA sequence: TGCAGTGCTAGATTCCCGTCCGTCCAGGGTACACCAGCCTACGAGCAGTACTTC. Residues: CSARFPSVQGTPAYEQYF.

The chain recombines TRBV6-1 with TRBJ2-2; D is possibly TRBD2 (5 bases). Between the trimmed V and J ends, which lost 6 bases and 0 bases, there was a span of 11 bases. The CDR3 runs 15 residues. Per the germline V gene, CDR1 is MNHNS and CDR2 is SASEGT. The chain's CDR3 is CASSRAVPNTGELFF. The CDR3, as DNA: TGTGCCAGCAGCCGAGCGGTCCCGAACACCGGGGAGCTGTTTTTT.

This clonotype appeared a single time. V is TRBV11-1 and J is TRBJ1-3; no firm D call. V was cut by 1 base and J by 0 bases, with 10 bases left in between. The CDR3 runs to 16 residues. Germline V gene sequence: CDR1 SGHAT, CDR2 FQDESV (reference sequence). For the CDR3, the DNA is TGTGCCAGCAGCTTAGGAGGCCCAGACTCTGGAAACACCATATATTTT. Translating gives CASSLGGPDSGNTIYF.

This clonotype has just a few counts. This chain uses TRBV6-5 with TRBJ1-1; D is possibly TRBD1 (6 bases). Germline V gives CDR1 MNHEY, CDR2 SVGAGI. The V gene lost 3 bases and the J gene lost 0 bases, with 20 bases spanning the gap. The CDR3 is 18 residues long. The CDR3 spells CASSYSFSPGHLNTEAFF. The DNA for the CDR3 is TGTGCCAGCAGTTATTCCTTCTCCCCGGGACACCTGAACACTGAAGCTTTCTTT.

This clonotype showed up just a few times. This sequence joins TRBV5-5 and TRBJ2-3; 11 bases fit TRBD2. This CDR3 comprises 18 residues. Germline-derived CDR1 and CDR2 are SGHKS and YYEKEE (reference sequence). With 2 bases clipped from V and 0 bases from J, the junction kept 8 bases outside the gene matches. CDR3 nucleotides: TGTGCCAGCAGCTTTGAAGTTAGGACTAGCGGGAGCACAGATACGCAGTATTTT. Protein sequence: CASSFEVRTSGSTDTQYF.

The chain has TRBV2 and TRBJ2-5; no definite D call. The CDR3 is 15 residues long. The germline CDR1 and CDR2 sequences are SNHLY and FYNNEI. V lost 6 bases, J lost 4 bases, and 18 bases lay in between. The CDR3 loop is CASRPSGLQRETQYF. CDR3 sequence (DNA): TGTGCCAGCAGACCTTCCGGGCTCCAACGAGAGACCCAGTACTTC.

A few counts support this clonotype. The genes are TRBV5-1 and TRBJ2-3; D tentatively fits TRBD1 or TRBD2 (5 bases each). The CDR3 sequence is 16 residues long. Germline V lookup: CDR1 SGHRS, CDR2 YFSETQ. V gave up 3 bases and J gave up 4 bases, with 18 bases separating them. CDR3 nucleotide sequence: TGCGCCAGCAGCTCTCAGGGACGAGTGCCCTCAGATACGCAGTATTTT. It encodes CASSSQGRVPSDTQYF.

The sample holds a few counts of this clonotype. This chain connects TRBV7-2 to TRBJ1-5; TRBD1 aligns across 11 bases. Germline V CDR1 and CDR2: SGHTA, FQGNSA. There are 17 residues in the CDR3. V was pared by 2 bases and J by 7 bases, with 10 bases of the junction left unmatched. This chain's CDR3 is CASSLQGTGGFVQPQHF. CDR3 bases: TGTGCCAGCAGCTTACAAGGGACAGGGGGTTTTGTGCAGCCCCAGCATTTT.

This clonotype was seen a few times. This rearrangement joins TRBV10-3 to TRBJ2-1; 11 positions agree with TRBD1. After removal of 0 bases from V and 8 bases from J, the junction contained 6 bases not matched to a gene. The CDR3 loop spans 16 amino acids. The germline gives CDR1 ENHRY, CDR2 SYGVKD. The CDR3 nucleotides are TGTGCCATCAGTGAGTCGGGGACAGGGGGGACGGATGAGCAGTTCTTC. The encoded protein is CAISESGTGGTDEQFF.

This clonotype was counted ten times or more. V is TRBV28 and J is TRBJ2-7; a weak D match, TRBD1 (6 bases). The CDR3 covers 15 residues. Trimming cost V 8 bases and J 2 bases, with 19 bases left between them. CDR1 is MDHEN and CDR2 is SYDVKM in the germline V gene. CDR3 loop: CASGRVGASPYEQYF. CDR3 coding DNA: TGTGCCAGCGGACGGGTGGGGGCAAGTCCCTACGAGCAGTACTTC.

This clonotype was seen a handful of times. The chain uses TRBV29-1 and TRBJ2-7; TRBD1 aligns across 8 bases. J was trimmed by 4 bases and V by 1 base; bases with no gene match: 6. Germline CDR1 and CDR2: SQVTM and ANQGSEA. This CDR3 spans 14 amino acids. This chain's CDR3 is CSVEARTGSYEQYF. The CDR3 DNA reads as TGCAGCGTTGAAGCTCGGACAGGGTCTTACGAGCAGTACTTC.

The sample holds a few counts of this clonotype. This chain joins TRBV7-9 and TRBJ2-3; D is unresolved. This CDR3 comprises 14 residues. The germline V gene encodes CDR1 SEHNR and CDR2 FQNEAQ (reference sequence). The germline V and J ends were trimmed by 6 bases and 2 bases, with 12 bases remaining between them. In DNA, the CDR3 is TGTGCCAGCAGTACCCCGGTCTCCACAGATACGCAGTATTTT. It translates to CASSTPVSTDTQYF.

As concerns this clonotype: One junction end does not reproduce the germline sequence, and a read error may be involved. This sequence joins TRBV7-7 and TRBJ2-1, with unresolved D. Germline V gives CDR1 SSHAT, CDR2 FNYEAQ (reference sequence). CDR3 length: 15 residues. The CDR3 loop reads CASSPGQASYNGQFF. The DNA of the CDR3 is TGTGCTAGCAGCCCAGGTCAGGCCTCCTACAATGGGCAGTTCTTC.

The V gene is TRBV29-1, the J gene TRBJ2-1; TRBD1 matches 9 bases. Trimming removed 7 bases from V and 12 bases from J; junction bases left unmatched: 13. Germline values: CDR1 SQVTM, CDR2 ANQGSEA. The CDR3 is 13 residues long. The CDR3 DNA reads as TGCAGCGCCAGACAGGGGGGATTTAACGGGCAGTTCTTC. It yields the protein CSARQGGFNGQFF.